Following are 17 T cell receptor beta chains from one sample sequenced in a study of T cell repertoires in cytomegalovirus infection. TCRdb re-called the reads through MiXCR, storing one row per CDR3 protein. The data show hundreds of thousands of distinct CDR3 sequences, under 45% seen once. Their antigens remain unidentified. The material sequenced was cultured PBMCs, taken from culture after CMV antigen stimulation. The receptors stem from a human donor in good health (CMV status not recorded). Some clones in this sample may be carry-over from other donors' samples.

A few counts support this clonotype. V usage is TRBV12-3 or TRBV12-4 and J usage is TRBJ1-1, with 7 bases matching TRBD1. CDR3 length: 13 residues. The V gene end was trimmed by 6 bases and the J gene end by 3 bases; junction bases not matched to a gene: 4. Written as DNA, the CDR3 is TGTGCCAGCAGGTCCACAGGGGACACTGAAGCTTTCTTT. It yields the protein CASRSTGDTEAFF.

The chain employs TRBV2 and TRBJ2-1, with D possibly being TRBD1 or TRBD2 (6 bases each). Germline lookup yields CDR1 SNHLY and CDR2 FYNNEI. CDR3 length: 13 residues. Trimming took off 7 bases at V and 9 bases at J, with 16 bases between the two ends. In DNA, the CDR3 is TGTGCCAGCAAGAGGGACGGGGGCGGTGAGCAGTTCTTC. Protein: CASKRDGGGEQFF.

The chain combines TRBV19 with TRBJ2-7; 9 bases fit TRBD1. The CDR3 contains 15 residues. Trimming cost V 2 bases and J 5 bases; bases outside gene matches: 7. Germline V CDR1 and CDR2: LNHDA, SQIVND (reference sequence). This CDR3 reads CASSISVTGGNEQYF. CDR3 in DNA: TGTGCCAGTAGTATAAGTGTCACAGGGGGCAACGAGCAGTACTTC. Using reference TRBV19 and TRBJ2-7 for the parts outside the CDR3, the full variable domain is DGGITQSPKYLFRKEGQNVTLSCEQNLNHDAMYWYRQDPGQGLRLIYYSQIVNDFQKGDIAEGYSVSREKKESFPLTVTSAQKNPTAFYLCASSISVTGGNEQYFGPGTRLTVT.

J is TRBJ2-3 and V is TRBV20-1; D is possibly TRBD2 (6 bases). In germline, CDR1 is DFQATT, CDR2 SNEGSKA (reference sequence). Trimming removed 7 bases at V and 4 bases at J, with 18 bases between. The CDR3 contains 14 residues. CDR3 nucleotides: TGCAGTGTATTTCGGCGGGGTGGGGCAGATACGCAGTATTTT. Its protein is CSVFRRGGADTQYF.

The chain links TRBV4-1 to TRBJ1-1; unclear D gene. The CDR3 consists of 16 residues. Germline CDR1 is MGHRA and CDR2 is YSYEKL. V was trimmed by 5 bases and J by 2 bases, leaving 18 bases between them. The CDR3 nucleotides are TGCGCCAGCAGCAGAAGCGGTACCCCGGGTAACACTGAAGCTTTCTTT. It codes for CASSRSGTPGNTEAFF.

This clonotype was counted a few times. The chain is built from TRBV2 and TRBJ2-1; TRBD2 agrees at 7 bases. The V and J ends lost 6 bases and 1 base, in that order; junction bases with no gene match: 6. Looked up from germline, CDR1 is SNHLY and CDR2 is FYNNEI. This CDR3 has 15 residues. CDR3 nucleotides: TGTGCCAGCAGGCGTGGGGGGGGATCCTACAATGAGCAGTTCTTC. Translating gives CASRRGGGSYNEQFF.

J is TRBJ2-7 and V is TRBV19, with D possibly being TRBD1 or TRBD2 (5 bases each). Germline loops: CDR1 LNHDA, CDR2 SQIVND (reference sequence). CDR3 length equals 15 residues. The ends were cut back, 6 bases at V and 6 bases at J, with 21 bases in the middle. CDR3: CASSIVYPPGGEQYF. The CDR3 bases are TGTGCCAGTAGCATCGTTTACCCCCCTGGGGGCGAGCAGTACTTC.

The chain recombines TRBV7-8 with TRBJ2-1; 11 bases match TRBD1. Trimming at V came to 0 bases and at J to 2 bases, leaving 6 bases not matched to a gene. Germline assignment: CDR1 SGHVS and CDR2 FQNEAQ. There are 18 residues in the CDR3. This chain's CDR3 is CASSLAGQGAWAYNEQFF. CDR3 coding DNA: TGTGCCAGCAGCTTAGCCGGACAGGGGGCTTGGGCCTACAATGAGCAGTTCTTC.

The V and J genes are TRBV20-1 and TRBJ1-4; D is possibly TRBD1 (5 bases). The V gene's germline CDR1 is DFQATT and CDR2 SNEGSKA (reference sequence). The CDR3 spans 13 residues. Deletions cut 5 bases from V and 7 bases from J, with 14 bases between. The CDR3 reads CSAYSRGGEKLFF. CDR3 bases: TGCAGTGCTTACAGCCGGGGGGGTGAAAAACTGTTTTTT.

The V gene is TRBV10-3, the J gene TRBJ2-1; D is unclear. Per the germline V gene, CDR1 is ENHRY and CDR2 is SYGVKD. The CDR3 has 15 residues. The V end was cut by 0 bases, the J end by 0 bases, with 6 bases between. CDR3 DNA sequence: TGTGCCATCAGTGAGTCTGCGCCCTCCTACAATGAGCAGTTCTTC. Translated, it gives CAISESAPSYNEQFF.

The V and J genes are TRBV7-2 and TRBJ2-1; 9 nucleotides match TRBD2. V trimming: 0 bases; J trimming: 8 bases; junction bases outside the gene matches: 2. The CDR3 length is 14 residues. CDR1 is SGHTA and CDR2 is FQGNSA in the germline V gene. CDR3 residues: CASSLASGSYEQFF. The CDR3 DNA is TGTGCCAGCAGCTTAGCTAGCGGGAGCTATGAGCAGTTCTTC.

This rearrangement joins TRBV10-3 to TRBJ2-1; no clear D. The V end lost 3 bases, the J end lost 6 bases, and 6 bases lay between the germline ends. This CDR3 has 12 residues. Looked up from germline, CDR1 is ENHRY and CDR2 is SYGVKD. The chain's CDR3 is CAISEGLNEQFF. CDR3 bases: TGTGCCATCAGTGAAGGGCTCAATGAGCAGTTCTTC.

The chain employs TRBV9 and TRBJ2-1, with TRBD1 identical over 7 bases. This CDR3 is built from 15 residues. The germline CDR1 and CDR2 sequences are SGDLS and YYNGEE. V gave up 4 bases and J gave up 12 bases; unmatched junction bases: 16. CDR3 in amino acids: CASSFSGTDVGVQFF. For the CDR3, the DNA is TGTGCCAGCAGCTTCTCCGGGACAGACGTAGGAGTGCAGTTCTTC.

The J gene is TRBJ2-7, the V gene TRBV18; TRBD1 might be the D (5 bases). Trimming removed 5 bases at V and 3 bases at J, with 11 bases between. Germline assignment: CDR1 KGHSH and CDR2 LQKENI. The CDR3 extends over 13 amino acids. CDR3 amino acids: CASSMTESYEQYF. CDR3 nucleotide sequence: TGTGCCAGCTCAATGACAGAGAGCTACGAGCAGTACTTC.

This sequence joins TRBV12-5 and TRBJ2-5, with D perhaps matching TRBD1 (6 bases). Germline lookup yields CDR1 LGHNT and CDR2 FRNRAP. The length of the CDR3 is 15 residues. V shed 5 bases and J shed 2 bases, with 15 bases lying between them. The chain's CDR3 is CASGPDGQPQETQYF. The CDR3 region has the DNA TGTGCTAGTGGTCCGGACGGACAGCCACAAGAGACCCAGTACTTC.

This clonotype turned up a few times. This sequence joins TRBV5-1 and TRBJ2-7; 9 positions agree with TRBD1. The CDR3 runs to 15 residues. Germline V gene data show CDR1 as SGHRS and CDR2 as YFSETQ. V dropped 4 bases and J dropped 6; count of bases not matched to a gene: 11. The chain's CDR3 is CASSPRGQGEGEQYF. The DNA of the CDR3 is TGCGCCAGCAGCCCCCGGGGACAGGGTGAGGGCGAGCAGTACTTC.

CDR3 nucleotide sequence: TGCGCCAGCAGCCAGACGTGGACTAGCGGGATTTACGAGCAGTACTTC. Residues: CASSQTWTSGIYEQYF. The V call is TRBV4-3, the J call TRBJ2-7, with 12 nucleotides matching TRBD2. Germline V gives CDR1 LGHNA, CDR2 YSLEER. This CDR3 contains 16 residues. J was trimmed by 4 bases and V by 3 bases; bases with no gene match: 7.